The subject of this entry is one TCR beta chain. Time point described: persistent/refractory GD, antithyroid drugs over 5 years with positive TRAb. Making the TCR library involved RNA that had been extracted from PBMCs. Libraries of TCR beta came from iRepertoire HTBI primers plus Arm-PCR of CDR3 regions. From the multiplex PCR reads, TCRdb called clonotypes with MiXCR, one entry per CDR3 protein. The profile shows 350,000 to 450,000 distinct CDR3 sequences, under 25% of them singletons. The record originates from a study of regulatory T cells in long-lasting Graves disease. Across the whole study: Persistent Graves' disease denoted over 5 years of antithyroid drugs plus positive TSH receptor antibodies.

From germline, CDR1 is SGHRS and CDR2 YFSETQ. This CDR3 contains 16 residues. The V segment lost 2 bases and the J segment 0 bases; nucleotides outside the gene matches: 6. The sequencing here drew on peripheral blood mononuclear cells (PBMCs), taken when the disease was refractory, from a patient treated with antithyroid drugs. The receptor comes from a female donor with Graves disease. The V call is TRBV5-1, the J call TRBJ2-5; 8 bases line up with TRBD2. The CDR3 reads CASSLRSSGYQETQYF. DNA of the CDR3: TGCGCCAGCAGCTTACGGTCTAGCGGGTACCAAGAGACCCAGTACTTC.